The clone carrying this TCR beta chain showed up just a few times. Its antigen is unknown. One end of the junction does not line up with germline, which may come from a read error. These data belong to a study of early T cells in non-severe SARS-CoV-2 infection. The overall study: Chains from this unsorted whole-blood bulk RNA could not be paired.

Study-wide findings and caveats: Matching with VDJdb favored anti-spike CD8 responses (missing private and CD4 specificities).

In germline, CDR1 is SGHVS, CDR2 FNYEAQ. The CDR3 loop spans 10 amino acids. TCRdb re-analysed the 5' RACE reads in MiXCR, keeping a single row per CDR3 protein. The sample lists roughly 60,000 distinct CDR3 sequences, approximately 6.3% occurring once. The sample was whole blood, taken at baseline. The TCR originated in an adult who was a healthcare worker with PCR-confirmed SARS-CoV-2 infection or an uninfected control (not recorded which). The chain uses TRBV7-6 and TRBJ2-1; TRBD2 is a possible D gene (5 bases). Written as DNA, the CDR3 is TGTGCCAGCAGCTTATCCGGGGAAAGGTTC. It codes for CASSLSGERF.